Sequencing of this TCR beta chain was carried out in a study of CD8+ T cells in alopecia areata. Study summary: Using the percentage of affected scalp area, treated patients' severity was scored. Study outcomes and limitations: Unlike in mice, where it was clearer, TCR sharing across patients was less clear, possibly HLA-related. Scalp clonality decreased significantly with tofacitinib, and so did expanded CD8+ clones among the top 100. Compared with normal scalp, lesional scalp had higher clonality and more expanded CD8+ clones.

TCR sequencing used cDNA made by reverse transcription of extracted RNA. Profiled with immunoSEQ multiplex PCR; TCRdb holds only in-frame clones, not every one. The sample lists nearly 200,000 clones; 58% were seen once. Concerning this clone itself: Its matching antigen is unknown.

Treatment: oral pan-JAK inhibitor, 5-10 mg twice daily. Germline CDR1 is SGHNT and CDR2 is YYREEE (reference sequence). V dropped 4 bases and J dropped 1 base, with 5 bases sitting between them. The length of the CDR3 is 12 residues. This specimen consisted of CD4+ T cells sorted from blood, obtained at week 24, from a patient treated with tofacitinib. The TCR originated in a human donor with alopecia areata. This sequence joins TRBV5-4 and TRBJ1-2; D unclear. The CDR3 nucleotides read TGTGCCAGCAGCCCTCTTAACTATGGCTACACCTTC. It specifies CASSPLNYGYTF.